The rows below give T cell receptor beta chains drawn from one sample of a study of graft-versus-host responses after intestinal transplantation. Clones were read by immunoSEQ multiplex PCR, and TCRdb kept only the in-frame ones, dropping some. The repertoire holds fewer than 150,000 clones, with approximately 92% as singletons. These receptors have no identified antigens. The sequencing used unstimulated CD4+ T cells sorted from spleen or lymph node cells, collected before intestinal transplant. The receptor set was obtained from a human donor who received an intestinal transplant. The CDR3 runs from the conserved cysteine through the conserved F or W. Each record gives: clone size, V gene, D gene, J gene, CDR3 DNA, CDR3 protein. A D gene is named only where the DNA matches it firmly. Size is stated for part of the rows, as once, few or many counts, or as a class when the clone is expanded.

abundance: -; v_gene: TRBV5-1; d_gene: -; j_gene: TRBJ2-3; CDR3nt: TGCGCCAGCAGCTTGGACCTTCTTCAGGGACAGTATTTT; CDR3aa: CASSLDLLQGQYF
abundance: -; v_gene: TRBV18; d_gene: TRBD2; j_gene: TRBJ2-5; CDR3nt: TGTGCCAGCTCACCACGGACTAGCGGAGAGACCCAGTACTTC; CDR3aa: CASSPRTSGETQYF
abundance: -; v_gene: TRBV18; d_gene: -; j_gene: TRBJ1-1; CDR3nt: TGTGCCAGCTCACTCGGGACATTGAACACTGAAGCTTTCTTT; CDR3aa: CASSLGTLNTEAFF
abundance: -; v_gene: TRBV7-2; d_gene: -; j_gene: TRBJ1-5; CDR3nt: TGTGCCAGCAGCTTAGAATTCAGGTATCAGCCCCAGCATTTT; CDR3aa: CASSLEFRYQPQHF
abundance: -; v_gene: TRBV6-1; d_gene: -; j_gene: TRBJ2-3; CDR3nt: TGTGCCAGCAGCCGCACAGATACGCAGTATTTT; CDR3aa: CASSRTDTQYF
abundance: few; v_gene: TRBV6-5; d_gene: -; j_gene: TRBJ1-2; CDR3nt: TGTGCCAGCAGTGAGGGGGGGTTTGGCTACACCTTC; CDR3aa: CASSEGGFGYTF
abundance: -; v_gene: TRBV19; d_gene: -; j_gene: TRBJ1-5; CDR3nt: TGTGCCAGTAGTATTGGTTTGGGGACTATGGGCAATCAGCCCCAGCATTTT; CDR3aa: CASSIGLGTMGNQPQHF
abundance: once; v_gene: TRBV2; d_gene: -; j_gene: TRBJ1-2; CDR3nt: TGTGCCAGCAGTGGACTCCGGAGGGAGGGGAACTATGGCTACACCTTC; CDR3aa: CASSGLRREGNYGYTF
abundance: -; v_gene: TRBV5-1; d_gene: -; j_gene: TRBJ1-5; CDR3nt: TGCGCCAGCAGCGTTGACGGCGACCCCAATCAGCCCCAGCATTTT; CDR3aa: CASSVDGDPNQPQHF
abundance: -; v_gene: TRBV7-2; d_gene: -; j_gene: TRBJ2-7; CDR3nt: TGTGCCAGCAGAATCAGGGGCCAACCCTACGAGCAGTACTTC; CDR3aa: CASRIRGQPYEQYF
abundance: once; v_gene: TRBV5-1; d_gene: TRBD1; j_gene: TRBJ2-5; CDR3nt: TGCGCCAGCCAGACAGGGGGAGGGCAAGAGACCCAGTACTTC; CDR3aa: CASQTGGGQETQYF
abundance: -; v_gene: TRBV5-6; d_gene: -; j_gene: TRBJ1-2; CDR3nt: TGTGCCAGCAGCATTTGGAGGGGTGGCTACACCTTC; CDR3aa: CASSIWRGGYTF
abundance: -; v_gene: TRBV11-3; d_gene: -; j_gene: TRBJ1-2; CDR3nt: TGTGCCAGCAGCTTAGACAGGGATTATGGCTACACCTTC; CDR3aa: CASSLDRDYGYTF
abundance: -; v_gene: TRBV11-3; d_gene: TRBD2; j_gene: TRBJ2-5; CDR3nt: TGTGCCAGCAGCATGGGACTAGCAGATAAAGAGACCCAGTACTTC; CDR3aa: CASSMGLADKETQYF
abundance: few; v_gene: TRBV19; d_gene: -; j_gene: TRBJ1-6; CDR3nt: TGTGCCAGTAGTGAGGTTTACCCAATGGGAAGTTCACCCCTCCACTTT; CDR3aa: CASSEVYPMGSSPLHF
abundance: -; v_gene: TRBV2; d_gene: -; j_gene: TRBJ2-2; CDR3nt: TGTGCCAGCCGTGAACAGGGAAACACCGGGGAGCTGTTTTTT; CDR3aa: CASREQGNTGELFF
abundance: -; v_gene: TRBV19; d_gene: -; j_gene: TRBJ1-5; CDR3nt: TGTGCCAGTAGTAATTGGCGGCAGGGGAATCAGCCCCAGCATTTT; CDR3aa: CASSNWRQGNQPQHF
abundance: -; v_gene: TRBV9; d_gene: TRBD2; j_gene: TRBJ2-2; CDR3nt: TGTGCCAGCAGCGTAGGAGGACTAGCGGGGGGGACCGGGGAGCTGTTTTTT; CDR3aa: CASSVGGLAGGTGELFF
abundance: -; v_gene: TRBV5-4; d_gene: TRBD1; j_gene: TRBJ1-1; CDR3nt: TGTGCCAGCAGCTTGGGGGGACAGGGGACCACTGAAGCTTTCTTT; CDR3aa: CASSLGGQGTTEAFF
abundance: -; v_gene: TRBV2; d_gene: -; j_gene: TRBJ1-5; CDR3nt: TGTGCCAGCAGTGCCGGTCCCTTGGGGAATCAGCCCCAGCATTTT; CDR3aa: CASSAGPLGNQPQHF
abundance: -; v_gene: TRBV18; d_gene: -; j_gene: TRBJ2-1; CDR3nt: TGTGCCAGCTCTTCTGGCGGGAATGAGCAGTTCTTC; CDR3aa: CASSSGGNEQFF
abundance: -; v_gene: TRBV21-1; d_gene: -; j_gene: TRBJ1-6; CDR3nt: TGTGCCGGATATTATTCACCCCTCCACTTT; CDR3aa: CAGYYSPLHF
abundance: -; v_gene: TRBV9; d_gene: -; j_gene: TRBJ1-1; CDR3nt: TGTGCCAGCAGCGTAGGTGGTTCGCGCACTGAAGCTTTCTTT; CDR3aa: CASSVGGSRTEAFF
abundance: -; v_gene: TRBV5-4; d_gene: TRBD1; j_gene: TRBJ1-1; CDR3nt: TGTGCCAGCAGCCTAAACCCCATGGGGGACAGCGACACTGAAGCTTTCTTT; CDR3aa: CASSLNPMGDSDTEAFF
abundance: -; v_gene: TRBV7-9; d_gene: TRBD1; j_gene: TRBJ1-1; CDR3nt: TGTGCCAGCAGACGTCCCGGGACAGGGAGATGGACTGAAGCTTTCTTT; CDR3aa: CASRRPGTGRWTEAFF
abundance: -; v_gene: TRBV27; d_gene: TRBD2; j_gene: TRBJ2-2; CDR3nt: TGTGCCAGCAGTACGATGGGGACTAGCACCGGGGAGCTGTTTTTT; CDR3aa: CASSTMGTSTGELFF
abundance: once; v_gene: TRBV9; d_gene: TRBD2; j_gene: TRBJ2-3; CDR3nt: TGTGCCAGCAGCCCGCGCGGGGGGCCCCCAGATACGCAGTATTTT; CDR3aa: CASSPRGGPPDTQYF
abundance: -; v_gene: TRBV14; d_gene: TRBD2; j_gene: TRBJ2-3; CDR3nt: TGTGCCAGCAGCCTTAGCGGGGGAGGAGATACGCAGTATTTT; CDR3aa: CASSLSGGGDTQYF
abundance: -; v_gene: TRBV6-5; d_gene: -; j_gene: TRBJ1-4; CDR3nt: TGTGCCAGCAGTACACAGGGAGAAAAACTGTTTTTT; CDR3aa: CASSTQGEKLFF
abundance: -; v_gene: TRBV4-2; d_gene: -; j_gene: TRBJ1-2; CDR3nt: TGTGCCAGCGGAACGACGAGGAGTGGCTACACCTTC; CDR3aa: CASGTTRSGYTF
abundance: -; v_gene: TRBV4-1; d_gene: TRBD1; j_gene: TRBJ2-4; CDR3nt: TGCGCCAGCAGCCCAGCCGGACAGGGCCAGAAGCTAGCCAAAAACATTCAGTACTTC; CDR3aa: CASSPAGQGQKLAKNIQYF
abundance: -; v_gene: TRBV11-1; d_gene: -; j_gene: TRBJ2-6; CDR3nt: TGTGCCAGCAACTCCAGGGGCTCTGGGGCCAACGTCCTGACTTTC; CDR3aa: CASNSRGSGANVLTF
abundance: -; v_gene: TRBV18; d_gene: TRBD1; j_gene: TRBJ1-1; CDR3nt: TGTGCCAGCGGACAGGGCTTGAACACTGAAGCTTTCTTT; CDR3aa: CASGQGLNTEAFF
abundance: once; v_gene: TRBV6-1; d_gene: -; j_gene: TRBJ1-3; CDR3nt: TGTGCCAGCAGCCTACAGGCCTCTGGAAACACCATATATTTT; CDR3aa: CASSLQASGNTIYF
abundance: -; v_gene: TRBV18; d_gene: TRBD1; j_gene: TRBJ2-5; CDR3nt: TGTGCCAGCTCACCCAATCTACAGGGGAAAGAGACCCAGTACTTC; CDR3aa: CASSPNLQGKETQYF
abundance: -; v_gene: TRBV5-1; d_gene: -; j_gene: TRBJ2-7; CDR3nt: TGCGCCAGCAGCTTAAGCCAGGGGACCTACGAGCAGTACTTC; CDR3aa: CASSLSQGTYEQYF
abundance: -; v_gene: TRBV4-1; d_gene: -; j_gene: TRBJ1-5; CDR3nt: TGCGCCAGCAGCCAGACCTTCTCGGCCTTCAATCAGCCCCAGCATTTT; CDR3aa: CASSQTFSAFNQPQHF